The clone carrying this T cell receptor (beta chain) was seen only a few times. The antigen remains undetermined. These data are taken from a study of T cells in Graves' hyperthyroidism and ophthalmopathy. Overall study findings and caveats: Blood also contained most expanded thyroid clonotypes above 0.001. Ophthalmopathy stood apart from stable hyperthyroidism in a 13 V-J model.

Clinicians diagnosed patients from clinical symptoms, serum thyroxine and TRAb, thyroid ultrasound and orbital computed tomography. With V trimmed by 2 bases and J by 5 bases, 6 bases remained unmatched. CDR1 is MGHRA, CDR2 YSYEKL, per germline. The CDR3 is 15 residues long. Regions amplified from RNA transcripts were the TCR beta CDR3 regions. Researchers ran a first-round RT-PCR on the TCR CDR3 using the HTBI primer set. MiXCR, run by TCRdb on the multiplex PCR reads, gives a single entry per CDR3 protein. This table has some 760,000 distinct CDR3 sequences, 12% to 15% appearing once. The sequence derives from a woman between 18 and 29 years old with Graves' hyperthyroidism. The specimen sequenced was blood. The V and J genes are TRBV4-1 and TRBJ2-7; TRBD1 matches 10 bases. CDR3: CASSQPWTGGNEQYF. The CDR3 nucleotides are TGCGCCAGCAGCCAACCCTGGACAGGGGGTAACGAGCAGTACTTC.